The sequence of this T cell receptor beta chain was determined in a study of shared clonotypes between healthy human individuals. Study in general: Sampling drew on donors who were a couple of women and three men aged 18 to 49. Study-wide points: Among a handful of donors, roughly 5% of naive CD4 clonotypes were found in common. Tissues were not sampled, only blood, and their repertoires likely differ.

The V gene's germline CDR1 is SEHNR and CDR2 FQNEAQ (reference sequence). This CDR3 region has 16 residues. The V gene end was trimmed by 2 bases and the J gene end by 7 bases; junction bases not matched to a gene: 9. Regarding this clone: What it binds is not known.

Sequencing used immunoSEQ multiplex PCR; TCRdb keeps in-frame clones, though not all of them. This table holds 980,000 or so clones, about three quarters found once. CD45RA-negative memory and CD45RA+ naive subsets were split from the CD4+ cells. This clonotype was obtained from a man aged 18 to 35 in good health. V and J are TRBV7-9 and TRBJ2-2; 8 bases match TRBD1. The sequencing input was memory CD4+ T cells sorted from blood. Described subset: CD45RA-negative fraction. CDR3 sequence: CASSLTGQGAIGELFF. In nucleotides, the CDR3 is TGTGCCAGCAGCTTAACGGGCCAGGGGGCGATCGGGGAGCTGTTTTTT.